Listed here are 27 T cell receptor beta chains from one sample, sequenced in a study of cytomegalovirus exposure and HLA in healthy donors. Only in-frame clones appear in the TCRdb table, and some are missing; sequencing was by immunoSEQ multiplex PCR. This sample has just over 65,000 clones, with around 97% found just once. The sequenced sample was PBMCs. Every receptor here comes from a woman aged 18-29 years in good health and CMV-seropositive.

The rearrangement uses TRBV18 and TRBJ1-2; tentative D call: TRBD1 (5 bases). This CDR3 has 16 amino acids. Trimming cost V 2 bases and J 4 bases, with 17 bases left between them. Germline V gene data show CDR1 as KGHSH and CDR2 as LQKENI. CDR3 residues: CASSPEGAPAPYGYTF. For the CDR3, the DNA is TGTGCCAGCTCACCAGAAGGGGCGCCAGCCCCCTATGGCTACACCTTC.

The chain employs TRBV28 and TRBJ2-7; TRBD2 might be the D (6 bases). Germline CDR1 is MDHEN and CDR2 is SYDVKM. Trimming removed 3 bases at V and 1 base at J, with 10 bases between. The CDR3 has 14 residues. The CDR3 reads CASSLGRKSYEQYF. The CDR3 DNA reads as TGTGCCAGCAGTTTGGGGAGGAAATCCTACGAGCAGTACTTC.

V gene TRBV30 combines with J gene TRBJ1-2; D possibly corresponds to TRBD1 (6 bases). CDR3 length equals 14 residues. From germline, CDR1 is GTSNPN and CDR2 SVGIG (reference sequence). Between the trimmed V and J ends, which lost 4 bases and 2 bases, there was a span of 14 bases. The CDR3 bases are TGTGCCTGGATGCGAGGGGGTGTAAACTATGGCTACACCTTC. Encoded protein: CAWMRGGVNYGYTF.

Turning to this clone: Relative to the germline gene, one junction end is altered; a read error may explain this. The gene calls are TRBV10-3 and TRBJ1-1, with a tentative D call TRBD1 (5 bases). The CDR3 consists of 13 residues. Germline assignment: CDR1 ENHRY and CDR2 SYGVKD. The DNA of the CDR3 is TGTGCCATCAGAAGGGGCCAGAACTCTGAAGCTTTCTTT. Translated: CAIRRGQNSEAFF.

This clone was detected once. The chain couples TRBV10-3 to TRBJ2-7; 10 positions match TRBD1. This CDR3 contains 15 residues. Unmatched junction bases numbered 3, after V lost 4 bases and J lost 0 bases. Germline V gene lookup returns CDR1 ENHRY and CDR2 SYGVKD. Here the CDR3 DNA reads TGTGCCATCAGTGGGGGACAGGGGCACTCCTACGAGCAGTACTTC. Encoded protein: CAISGGQGHSYEQYF.

The chain recombines TRBV28 with TRBJ2-4; the D is unclear. From germline, CDR1 is MDHEN and CDR2 SYDVKM. This CDR3 is built from 16 residues. V dropped 3 bases and J dropped 0 bases, with 12 bases sitting between them. As DNA, the CDR3 is TGTGCCAGCAGTTTGGGCCGTACGCCAGCCAAAAACATTCAGTACTTC. This translates into CASSLGRTPAKNIQYF. Using reference TRBV28 and TRBJ2-4 for the parts outside the CDR3, the full variable domain is DVKVTQSSRYLVKRTGEKVFLECVQDMDHENMFWYRQDPGLGLRLIYFSYDVKMKEKGDIPEGYSVSREKKERFSLILESASTNQTSMYLCASSLGRTPAKNIQYFGAGTRLSVL.

The J gene is TRBJ1-2, the V gene TRBV6-1, with TRBD1 matching over 7 bases. Looked up from germline, CDR1 is MNHNS and CDR2 is SASEGT. V gave up 6 bases and J gave up 2 bases; unmatched junction bases: 9. This CDR3 spans 15 amino acids. CDR3 sequence reads: CASSSTGRSNYGYTF. CDR3 bases: TGTGCCAGCAGCTCGACAGGGCGGTCGAACTATGGCTACACCTTC.

The chain employs TRBV7-6 and TRBJ2-1; D remains unclear. The V and J ends lost 9 bases and 4 bases respectively, with 19 bases between them. The germline V gene encodes CDR1 SGHVS and CDR2 FNYEAQ. CDR3 length equals 15 residues. The CDR3 reads CASTTLYKHYNEQFF. CDR3 DNA sequence: TGTGCCAGTACGACACTCTACAAGCATTACAATGAGCAGTTCTTC.

The chain employs TRBV5-4 and TRBJ2-3; 11 nucleotides agree with TRBD2. The CDR3 totals 16 residues. V was clipped by 4 bases and J by 3 bases; unmatched bases: 7. Looked up from germline, CDR1 is SGHNT and CDR2 is YYREEE (reference sequence). This CDR3 is CASSQTSGKGTDTQYF. The DNA of the CDR3 is TGTGCCAGCAGCCAGACTAGCGGGAAGGGGACAGATACGCAGTATTTT.

The V call is TRBV30, the J call TRBJ1-1, with 8 bases identical to TRBD1. The V gene end was trimmed by 2 bases and the J gene end by 3 bases; junction bases not matched to a gene: 8. The CDR3 is made up of 15 amino acids. Per germline, CDR1 GTSNPN and CDR2 SVGIG (reference sequence). The CDR3 sequence is CAWSLMTGVDTEAFF. DNA for the CDR3: TGTGCCTGGAGTCTTATGACAGGGGTGGACACTGAAGCTTTCTTT.

The CDR3 bases are TGCAGCGTTGAGGCCAGGGGGCTTAGCACAGATACGCAGTATTTT. Translation gives CSVEARGLSTDTQYF. The V and J genes are TRBV29-1 and TRBJ2-3; 8 nucleotides align to TRBD1. V lost 3 bases to trimming and J lost 0 bases; unmatched junction nucleotides: 5. Germline CDR1 is SQVTM and CDR2 is ANQGSEA. The CDR3 sequence is 15 residues long.

This sequence joins TRBV15 and TRBJ2-2; maybe TRBD2 (6 bases). The CDR3 extends over 17 amino acids. Germline CDR1 and CDR2: LNHNV and YYDKDF (reference sequence). V lost 2 bases, J lost 4 bases, and 17 bases lay in between. DNA of the CDR3: TGTGCCACCAGCAGACAGGGAGGAGGAGTTAGCACCGGGGAGCTGTTTTTT. It encodes CATSRQGGGVSTGELFF.

CDR3 nucleotide sequence: TGTGCCAGCAGCCTAACAGGGTCAACTAATGAAAAACTGTTTTTT. This encodes CASSLTGSTNEKLFF. This chain joins TRBV28 and TRBJ1-4; tentatively, D is TRBD1 (6 bases). Trimming cost V 6 bases and J 0 bases, with 11 bases left between them. The V gene's germline CDR1 is MDHEN and CDR2 SYDVKM. The CDR3 has 15 residues. Filled out from reference TRBV28 and TRBJ1-4, the complete variable domain reads DVKVTQSSRYLVKRTGEKVFLECVQDMDHENMFWYRQDPGLGLRLIYFSYDVKMKEKGDIPEGYSVSREKKERFSLILESASTNQTSMYLCASSLTGSTNEKLFFGSGTQLSVL.

The V gene is TRBV18, the J gene TRBJ2-1; possible D gene TRBD1, 6 bases. The V end lost 5 bases, the J end lost 6 bases, and 11 bases lay between the germline ends. The V gene's germline CDR1 is KGHSH and CDR2 LQKENI. The CDR3 is 13 residues long. The chain's CDR3 is CASSGGTINEQFF. The CDR3 DNA follows: TGTGCCAGCTCAGGGGGCACGATCAATGAGCAGTTCTTC.

This chain links TRBV28 with TRBJ2-2; 7 nucleotides match TRBD2. After removal of 4 bases from V and 0 bases from J, the junction contained 8 bases not matched to a gene. This CDR3 spans 17 amino acids. Germline V gives CDR1 MDHEN, CDR2 SYDVKM. CDR3 nucleotide sequence: TGTGCCAGCAGTTCCTGGGGGGGTGCAACGAACACCGGGGAGCTGTTTTTT. Its protein is CASSSWGGATNTGELFF.

The gene calls are TRBV10-2 and TRBJ1-1; D may be TRBD1 (5 bases). Germline V gives CDR1 WSHSY, CDR2 SAAADI. The V gene lost 1 base and the J gene lost 3 bases, with 9 bases spanning the gap. The CDR3 length is 14 residues. The CDR3 DNA reads as TGCGCCAGCAGTGAGTTAGGAGGGGACACTGAAGCTTTCTTT. It encodes CASSELGGDTEAFF.

The chain links TRBV2 to TRBJ2-7; D not certain. This CDR3 contains 15 residues. V shed 4 bases and J shed 2 bases, with 15 bases lying between them. Germline V gene sequence: CDR1 SNHLY, CDR2 FYNNEI. CDR3 region: CASSVPIQTAYEQYF. The CDR3 bases are TGTGCCAGCAGTGTACCGATCCAAACAGCCTACGAGCAGTACTTC.

V gene TRBV11-2 combines with J gene TRBJ2-1; D not certain. Trimming removed 1 base from V and 1 base from J, with 11 bases in between. Germline V lookup: CDR1 SGHAT, CDR2 FQNNGV. The CDR3 runs 16 residues. CDR3 in DNA: TGTGCCAGCAGCTTAGGCCTCGAGGTTTCCTACAATGAGCAGTTCTTC. Amino acid sequence: CASSLGLEVSYNEQFF.

The gene calls are TRBV5-1 and TRBJ2-7; a weak D match, TRBD2 (5 bases). From germline, CDR1 is SGHRS and CDR2 YFSETQ. The V end was cut by 0 bases, the J end by 0 bases, with 7 bases between. The CDR3 is 14 amino acids. Written as DNA, the CDR3 is TGCGCCAGCAGCTTGGTAGGGAGCTCCTACGAGCAGTACTTC. Translation: CASSLVGSSYEQYF.

The chain carries TRBV6-1 and TRBJ1-2, with D maybe TRBD1 (5 bases). Germline V gives CDR1 MNHNS, CDR2 SASEGT. CDR3 size: 14 residues. With 4 bases removed from V and 5 bases from J, the gap between germline ends came to 14 bases. CDR3 bases: TGTGCCAGCAGTGGAACGGACACGGGTTATGGCTACACCTTC. Protein product: CASSGTDTGYGYTF.

The rearrangement joins TRBV10-3 to TRBJ1-1; D unresolved. Germline lookup yields CDR1 ENHRY and CDR2 SYGVKD. V shed 8 bases and J shed 1 base, with 8 bases lying between them. The CDR3 loop spans 12 amino acids. CDR3 DNA sequence: TGTGCCATCGGCGGCAGGAACACTGAAGCTTTCTTT. Its protein product is CAIGGRNTEAFF.

The CDR3 here is CASSLSSEWGVTGNTIYF. Written as DNA, the CDR3 is TGTGCCAGCAGCTTATCCTCTGAATGGGGAGTAACGGGAAACACCATATATTTT. The genes are TRBV7-9 and TRBJ1-3; no definite D call. The CDR3 is 18 residues long. Trimming removed 2 bases from V and 4 bases from J, with 21 bases in between. CDR1 is SEHNR and CDR2 is FQNEAQ in the germline V gene (reference sequence).

This clone came up once. The rearrangement uses TRBV6-5 and TRBJ1-1; the match to TRBD1 covers 7 bases. The V and J ends lost 4 bases and 3 bases, in that order; junction bases with no gene match: 8. The CDR3 runs to 15 residues. Germline CDR1 reads MNHEY; CDR2 reads SVGAGI. CDR3 coding DNA: TGTGCCAGCAGTTGGGAGTGGACAGGCGACACTGAAGCTTTCTTT. It translates to CASSWEWTGDTEAFF.

The chain couples TRBV9 to TRBJ1-1; 7 bases align to TRBD1. The germline V gene has CDR1 SGDLS and CDR2 YYNGEE. CDR3 length: 16 residues. The V gene end was trimmed by 0 bases and the J gene end by 5 bases; junction bases not matched to a gene: 10. DNA for the CDR3: TGTGCCAGCAGCGTAGAACCGGCAGGGGGTGGAACTGAAGCTTTCTTT. Its translation is CASSVEPAGGGTEAFF.

The chain couples TRBV7-9 to TRBJ1-1; D is uncertain. The CDR3 totals 16 residues. V gave up 6 bases and J gave up 1 base, with 18 bases separating them. CDR1 is SEHNR, CDR2 FQNEAQ, per germline (reference sequence). The CDR3 reads CASRAPGGIENTEAFF. The DNA of the CDR3 is TGTGCCAGCAGGGCTCCTGGAGGGATTGAGAACACTGAAGCTTTCTTT.

The gene calls are TRBV2 and TRBJ2-5, with D maybe TRBD1 (6 bases). Germline V CDR1 and CDR2: SNHLY, FYNNEI. Trimming shortened V by 8 bases and J by 5 bases, and 15 bases separated the two germline ends. This CDR3 is 13 amino acids long. CDR3 nucleotides: TGTGCCAGCCTGCAGGGGCCGGGGGAGACCCAGTACTTC. Translating gives CASLQGPGETQYF. Full variable domain (remainder filled in from reference TRBV2 and TRBJ2-5): EPEVTQTPSHQVTQMGQEVILRCVPISNHLYFYWYRQILGQKVEFLVSFYNNEISEKSEIFDDQFSVERPDGSNFTLKIRSTKLEDSAMYFCASLQGPGETQYFGPGTRLLVL.

The chain combines TRBV30 with TRBJ1-5; tentatively, D is TRBD1 (6 bases). V dropped 0 bases and J dropped 7 bases, with 13 bases sitting between them. In germline, CDR1 is GTSNPN, CDR2 SVGIG (reference sequence). The CDR3 contains 14 residues. The chain's CDR3 is CAWSVWGRGQPQHF. In nucleotides, the CDR3 is TGTGCCTGGAGTGTCTGGGGGCGAGGGCAGCCCCAGCATTTT.